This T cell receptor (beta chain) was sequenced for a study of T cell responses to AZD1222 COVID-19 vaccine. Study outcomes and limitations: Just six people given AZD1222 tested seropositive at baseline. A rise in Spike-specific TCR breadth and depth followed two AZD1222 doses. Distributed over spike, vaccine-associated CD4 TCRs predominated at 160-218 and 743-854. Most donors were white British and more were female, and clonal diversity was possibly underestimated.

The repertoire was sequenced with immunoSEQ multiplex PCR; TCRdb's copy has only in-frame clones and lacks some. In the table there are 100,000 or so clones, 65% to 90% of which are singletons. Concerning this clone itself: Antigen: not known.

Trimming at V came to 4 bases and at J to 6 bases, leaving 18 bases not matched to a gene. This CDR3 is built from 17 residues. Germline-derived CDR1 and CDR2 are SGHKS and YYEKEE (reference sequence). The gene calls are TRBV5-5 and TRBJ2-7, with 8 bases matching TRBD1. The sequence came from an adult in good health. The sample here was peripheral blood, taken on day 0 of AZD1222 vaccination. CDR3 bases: TGTGCCAGCAGCCCATTCATTCGGGCAACAGGGGGGTCCGAGCAGTACTTC. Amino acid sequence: CASSPFIRATGGSEQYF.